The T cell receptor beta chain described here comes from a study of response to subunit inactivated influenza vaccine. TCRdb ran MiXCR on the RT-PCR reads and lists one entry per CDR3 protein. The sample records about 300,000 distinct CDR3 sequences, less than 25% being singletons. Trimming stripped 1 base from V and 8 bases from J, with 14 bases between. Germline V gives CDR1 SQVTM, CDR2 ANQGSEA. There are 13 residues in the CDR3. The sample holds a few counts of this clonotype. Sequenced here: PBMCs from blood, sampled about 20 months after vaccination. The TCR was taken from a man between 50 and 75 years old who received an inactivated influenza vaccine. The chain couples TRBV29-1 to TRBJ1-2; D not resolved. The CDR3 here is CSVEVGENLGYTF. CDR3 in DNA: TGCAGCGTTGAAGTTGGGGAAAACTTGGGCTACACCTTC.